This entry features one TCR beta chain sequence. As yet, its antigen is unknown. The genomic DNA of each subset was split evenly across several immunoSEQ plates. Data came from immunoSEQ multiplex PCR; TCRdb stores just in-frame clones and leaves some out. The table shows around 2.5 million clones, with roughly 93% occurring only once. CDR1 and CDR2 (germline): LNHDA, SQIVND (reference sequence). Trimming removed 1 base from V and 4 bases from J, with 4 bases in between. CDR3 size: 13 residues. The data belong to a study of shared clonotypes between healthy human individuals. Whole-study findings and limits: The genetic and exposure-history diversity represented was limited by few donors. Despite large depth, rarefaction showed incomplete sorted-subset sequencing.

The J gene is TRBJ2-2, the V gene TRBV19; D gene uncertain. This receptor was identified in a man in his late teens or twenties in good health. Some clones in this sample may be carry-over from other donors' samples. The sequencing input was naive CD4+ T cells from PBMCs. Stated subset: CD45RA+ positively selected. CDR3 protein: CASSIGTTGELFF. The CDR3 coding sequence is TGTGCCAGTAGTATAGGGACCACCGGGGAGCTGTTTTTT.